The clone carrying this T cell receptor (beta chain) was observed many times. Antigen unknown. Construction of the TCRbeta library involved unique molecular identifiers. TCRdb passed the PCR reads through MiXCR, listing each CDR3 protein once. The sample lists some 600,000 distinct CDR3 sequences, approximately 12% occurring once. The V and J ends lost 1 base and 4 bases respectively, with 16 bases between them. The CDR3 extends over 15 amino acids. CDR1 SQVTM and CDR2 ANQGSEA come from the germline V gene. This entry comes from a study of T-cell reconstitution after alpha-beta-depleted transplantation in children. Study outcomes and limitations: The origin of alpha-beta T cells about two months after transplant was reportedly several hundred expanded graft clones.

This sample comprised PBMCs, mostly from graft donor cells, obtained 360 days after TCRalphabeta/CD19-depleted stem cell transplant. The source is a male patient between 5 and 17 years old who had a stem cell transplant for acute myeloid leukemia, so the T cells may come from the graft donor. V and J are TRBV29-1 and TRBJ2-5, with a weak D call TRBD2 (6 bases). The CDR3 nucleotides read TGCAGCGTTGAAGGGGGTAGCGGCTTGCTAGAGACCCAGTACTTC. This codes for CSVEGGSGLLETQYF.